One TCR beta chain is described in this entry. This receptor's antigen is unknown. No clone much larger than this one lies a single base away; base qualities are absent. The treatment or condition label corresponds to: in vitro stimulation with specific CMV peptide epitopes to enrich CMV-specific T cells. Data came from an Illumina HiSeq 1500. TCRdb reprocessed the public reads (quality trimming at Q25 with fastp, clone calling with MiXCR) and kept in-frame beta chains. Rows with one shared CDR3 protein collapse into an entry with the most common genes and DNA. For this sample the table gives 450,000 to 550,000 distinct CDR3 sequences, of which approximately 46% were detected only once. Just under 45% of the sample is taken by the ten largest. This record belongs to a study of T cell repertoires in cytomegalovirus infection (dated by TCRdb to about 2019). In the study overall: Peptide stimulations targeted recently identified HLA-C-restricted CMV epitopes, whose presentation resists viral immunomodulation, together with well-studied HLA-B-restricted epitopes. Because public TCR beta signatures pointed to carriage of CMV infection together with the matching HLA type, the HLA type of each donor mattered for the analysis. Findings and caveats that apply to the study as a whole: Cumulative frequency of public TCR beta family members discriminated carriers of CMV infection plus the relevant HLA type in this cohort and an independent 352-donor cohort. The ex vivo response was dominated by HLA-C-restricted CMV-specific TCR beta clonotypes, which also provided the single most frequent clonotype in two of eight donors.

The CDR3 goes from the cysteine to the phenylalanine over 14 residues. Here the CDR3 DNA is all that survives: 42 bases in frame from base 1. Relative to germline, V is missing 8 bases and J is missing 2 bases, with 9 bases of the junction outside any gene match. Looking up the germline V gene yields CDR1 SGHTA and CDR2 FQGNSA. The material was cultured PBMCs, obtained from culture after CMV antigen stimulation. The V gene is TRBV7-2 and the J gene is TRBJ2-7; 7 central bases correspond to TRBD1. The sequence was collected from a human donor in good health (CMV status not recorded). Some clones in this sample may be carry-over from other donors' samples. The CDR3 corresponds to CASREGAWAYEQYF. The DNA sequence is TGTGCCAGCCGAGAGGGGGCCTGGGCCTACGAGCAGTACTTC.